This paragraph covers one TCR beta chain sequence. The antigen it recognizes is unknown. The record originates from a study of monozygotic twins with inflammatory bowel disease (dated by TCRdb to 2018 to 2020). As for the study more broadly: The full study comprised some 30 monozygotic twin pairs: nine German pairs (four IBD-concordant, five IBD-discordant) and 19 IBD-discordant Danish pairs. Each individual had, on average, about 151 000 unique TCRalpha sequences and 181 000 unique TCRbeta sequences available for analysis. Disease-associated traits were sought mainly through comparisons between IBD patients and their genetically identical healthy co-twins within discordant pairs. Results and caveats for the whole study, not just this receptor: Compared with healthy twins, IBD patients had fewer clonotypes in common with other individuals, a difference most pronounced in patients showing signs of disease activity. No single strong signal or clonotype linked to IBD turned up in the results, so the idea that one exists was not supported. A decrease in TCRbeta repertoire diversity, as measured by inverse Simpson index, was observed in IBD patients compared with their healthy co-twins. The analysis was unable to tell different T cell subtypes apart. Repertoire similarity did not differ between concordant and discordant twins, possibly due to limited statistical power. Differing immunosuppressive treatments among patients may have added background noise and inter-individual variability to the repertoires.

Including the terminal cysteine and phenylalanine, the CDR3 comprises 15 residues. DNA is not on record. The germline V gene (reference sequence) supplies CDR1 SGHNT and CDR2 YYREEE. Library preparation employed 5' RACE. The input for every TCR library was roughly 3,300 ng of total RNA. For each sample, cDNA was synthesized in eight separate reactions using SMARTScribe reverse transcriptase. Unique molecular identifiers containing a 6-nucleotide sample barcode were introduced through template switching during cDNA synthesis. Amplification of TCRalpha and TCRbeta cDNA involved two nested PCRs of approximately 17 and 9 cycles, and each PCR was followed by bead purification. Before amplification, cDNA was treated with uracil DNA-glycosylase and purified using the QIAquick PCR purification kit. The second PCR added Illumina TruSeq-compatible adapters along with sample-specific barcodes. TapeStation and Qubit were used to check library quality and concentration, and around 4.5 ng of each library went into the pool. Sequencing of pooled libraries was carried out on an Illumina HiSeq2500 single-index Rapid Run using 2 x 100 bp reads and custom sequencing primers. Per the authors' processing: PCR and sequencing errors were corrected by UMI-based consensus assembly using MiGEC version 1.2.6. V(D)J alignment, clonotype assembly and CDR3 extraction were performed with MiXCR version 2.1.1. Gene usage, clonotype sharing and MAIT/NKT TCR abundance were normalised by analysing the top 1000, 10 000 and 20 000 clonotypes per sample. After downsampling to 27 000 UMIs, diversity was calculated as the inverse Simpson index using the vegan R package. Paired Mann-Whitney U tests were applied to discordant twin pairs, and Benjamini-Hochberg correction was used for multiple testing. Each CDR3 protein sequence appears as one entry after TCRdb reprocessed the reads, and no DNA is included. The V and J calls were not made by the authors but by TCRdb's processing. This sample's table contains 420,000 or so distinct CDR3 sequences. The top ten clones comprise roughly 2.5% of the sample.

A roughly 2.5 ml peripheral blood sample was drawn into PAXgene tubes per donor and stored at -80°C. Without T cell sorting, total RNA was isolated from whole blood using the PAXgene blood miRNA kit on an automated QIAcube. Deep TCRalpha and TCRbeta repertoire profiling with unique molecular barcoding was performed on peripheral blood of monozygotic twin pairs concordant or discordant for inflammatory bowel disease. Smoking habits were recorded for all twin pairs, and each individual was classified as a current, former or never smoker. The rearranged segments are TRBV5-4 and TRBJ1-6. The TCR was taken from a human donor with ulcerative colitis or Crohn's disease, or a healthy co-twin of an affected twin (not recorded which). The source material was blood. Here the CDR3 is given as CASSHRGGSGDPLHF.